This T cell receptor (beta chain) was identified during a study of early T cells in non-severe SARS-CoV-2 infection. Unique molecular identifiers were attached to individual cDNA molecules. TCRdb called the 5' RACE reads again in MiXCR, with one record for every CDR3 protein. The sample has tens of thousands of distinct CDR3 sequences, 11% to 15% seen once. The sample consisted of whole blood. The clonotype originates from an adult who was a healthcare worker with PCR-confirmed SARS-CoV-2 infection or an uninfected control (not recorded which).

DNA of the CDR3: TGTGCCAGCAGCCCCTCTCCCCAACAGTACTTC. This sequence encodes CASSPSPQQYF. V usage is TRBV6-6 and J usage is TRBJ2-5; D unresolved. The V gene's germline CDR1 is MNHNY and CDR2 SVGAGI (reference sequence). Trimming took off 6 bases at V and 11 bases at J, with 13 bases between the two ends. The CDR3 has 11 amino acids.